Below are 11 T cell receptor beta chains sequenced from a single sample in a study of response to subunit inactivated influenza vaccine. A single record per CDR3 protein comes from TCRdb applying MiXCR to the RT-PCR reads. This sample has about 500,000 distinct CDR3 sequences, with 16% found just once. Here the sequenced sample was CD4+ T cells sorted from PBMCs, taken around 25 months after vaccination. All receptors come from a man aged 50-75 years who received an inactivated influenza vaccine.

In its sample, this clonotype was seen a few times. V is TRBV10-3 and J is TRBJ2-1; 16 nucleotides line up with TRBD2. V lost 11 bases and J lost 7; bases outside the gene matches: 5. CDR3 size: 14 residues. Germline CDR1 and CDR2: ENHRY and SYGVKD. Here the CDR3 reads CASMGLAGGNEQFF. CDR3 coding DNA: TGTGCCTCAATGGGACTAGCGGGAGGGAATGAGCAGTTCTTC.

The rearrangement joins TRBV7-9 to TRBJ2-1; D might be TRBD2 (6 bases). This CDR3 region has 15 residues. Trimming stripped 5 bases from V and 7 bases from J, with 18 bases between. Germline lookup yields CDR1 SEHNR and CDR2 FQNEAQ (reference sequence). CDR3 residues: CASSLGGASSNEQFF. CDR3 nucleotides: TGTGCCAGCAGCCTCGGAGGGGCGAGTTCTAATGAGCAGTTCTTC.

The CDR3 DNA is TGTGCCAGTAGTATAGATAACGGGGGGGCCTACGAGCAGTACTTC. It encodes CASSIDNGGAYEQYF. This sequence joins TRBV19 and TRBJ2-7, with 8 bases identical to TRBD2. The CDR3 length is 15 residues. Germline V lookup: CDR1 LNHDA, CDR2 SQIVND (reference sequence). V shed 0 bases and J 2 bases; nucleotides not matched to a gene: 3.

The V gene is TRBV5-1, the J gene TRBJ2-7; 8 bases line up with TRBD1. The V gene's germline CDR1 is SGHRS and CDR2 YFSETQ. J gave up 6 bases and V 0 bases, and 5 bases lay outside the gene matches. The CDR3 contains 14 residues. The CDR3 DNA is TGCGCCAGCAGCTTGGGACAGGGGACCAGCGAGCAGTACTTC. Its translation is CASSLGQGTSEQYF.

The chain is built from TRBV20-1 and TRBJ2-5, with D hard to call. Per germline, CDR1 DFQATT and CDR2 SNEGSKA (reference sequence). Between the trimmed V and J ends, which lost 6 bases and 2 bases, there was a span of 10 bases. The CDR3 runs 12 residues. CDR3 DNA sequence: TGCAGTGCCACGGACCTACAAGAGACCCAGTACTTC. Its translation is CSATDLQETQYF.

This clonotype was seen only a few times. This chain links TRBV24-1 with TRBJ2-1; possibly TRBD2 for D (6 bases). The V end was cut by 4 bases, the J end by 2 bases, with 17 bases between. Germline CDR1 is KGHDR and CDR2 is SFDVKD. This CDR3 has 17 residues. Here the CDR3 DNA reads TGTGCCACCAGTGAGCGTACTCCGGGACTTCCCTACAATGAGCAGTTCTTC. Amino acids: CATSERTPGLPYNEQFF.

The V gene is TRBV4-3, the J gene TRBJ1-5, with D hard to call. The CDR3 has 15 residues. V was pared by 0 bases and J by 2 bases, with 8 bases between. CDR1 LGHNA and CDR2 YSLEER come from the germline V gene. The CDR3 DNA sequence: TGCGCCAGCAGCCAAGATCTCGGGGGCAATCAGCCCCAGCATTTT. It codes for CASSQDLGGNQPQHF.

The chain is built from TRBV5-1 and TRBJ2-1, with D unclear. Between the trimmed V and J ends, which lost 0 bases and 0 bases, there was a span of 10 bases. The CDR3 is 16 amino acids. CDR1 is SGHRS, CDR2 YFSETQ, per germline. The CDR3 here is CASSLAPRLSYNEQFF. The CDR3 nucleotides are TGCGCCAGCAGCTTGGCCCCGCGCCTCTCCTACAATGAGCAGTTCTTC.

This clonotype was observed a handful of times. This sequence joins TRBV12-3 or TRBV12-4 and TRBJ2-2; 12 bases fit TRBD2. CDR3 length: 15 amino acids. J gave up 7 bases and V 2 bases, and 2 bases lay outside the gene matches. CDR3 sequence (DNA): TGTGCCAGCAGTTTAAGACTAGCGGGGGTCGGGGAGCTGTTTTTT. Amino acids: CASSLRLAGVGELFF.

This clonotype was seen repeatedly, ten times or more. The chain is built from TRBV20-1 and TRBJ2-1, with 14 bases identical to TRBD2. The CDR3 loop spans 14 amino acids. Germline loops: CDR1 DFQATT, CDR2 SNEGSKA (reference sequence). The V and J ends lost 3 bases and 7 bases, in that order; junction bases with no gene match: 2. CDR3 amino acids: CSASGTSGSNEQFF. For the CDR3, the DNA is TGCAGTGCTAGCGGGACTAGCGGGAGTAATGAGCAGTTCTTC.

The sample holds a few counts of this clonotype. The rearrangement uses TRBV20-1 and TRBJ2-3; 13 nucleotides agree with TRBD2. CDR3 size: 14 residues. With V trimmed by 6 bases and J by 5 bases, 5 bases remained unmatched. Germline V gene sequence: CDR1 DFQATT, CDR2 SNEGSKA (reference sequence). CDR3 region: CSATGLAGVDTQYF. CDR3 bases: TGCAGTGCGACTGGACTAGCGGGAGTAGATACGCAGTATTTT.